This paragraph covers one T cell receptor beta chain sequence. The target antigen is unknown. Patients having uncontrolled infection, another autoimmune disease, pregnancy or lactation were not included. The PBMCs had their origin in approximately 10 ml of fresh peripheral blood. The investigators amplified TCR beta CDR3 regions from RNA transcripts. HTBI primers were used for first-round RT-PCR of the TCR CDR3. TCRdb re-derived calls from the multiplex PCR reads in MiXCR, one entry per CDR3 protein. The table shows approximately 600,000 distinct CDR3 sequences, with under 25% occurring only once. Per germline, CDR1 SGHAT and CDR2 FQNNGV. The ends lost 5 bases at V and 0 bases at J; junction bases unmatched: 10. The CDR3 runs to 17 residues. The source of the sample is a study of T cells in Graves' hyperthyroidism and ophthalmopathy. Study-level findings and limits: With a median lead of roughly 6.8 months before onset, the model predicted ophthalmopathy. A model using 13 V-J features told ophthalmopathy apart from stable hyperthyroidism.

The V call is TRBV11-2, the J call TRBJ2-3; 8 nucleotides agree with TRBD2. Sequencing was done on a sample of blood. This receptor was obtained from a man aged 25 to 45 with Graves' ophthalmopathy. CDR3 residues: CASSRQASGPSTDTQYF. The DNA of the CDR3 is TGTGCCAGCAGCCGTCAGGCTAGCGGGCCAAGCACAGATACGCAGTATTTT.